The rows below give T cell receptor beta chains drawn from one sample of a study of control samples from healthy donors and cancer patients. Sequencing used immunoSEQ multiplex PCR; TCRdb keeps in-frame clones, though not all of them. The table lists about 120,000 clones, 80% to 90% of them singletons, with approximately 39% in the top ten. The sample comprised blood. The receptors come from a man in his forties or fifties in good health. CDR3s include the opening cysteine and the closing phenylalanine or tryptophan. Each record gives: V gene, clone size, D gene, J gene, CDR3 protein, CDR3 DNA. The D gene is left open where the match is weak. A row's size may be missing; if present it is once, few, many or a size class.

TRBV7-6	.	TRBD2	TRBJ2-3	CASSLTIGTSSSTDTQYF	TGTGCCAGCAGCTTAACCATAGGGACTAGCAGCAGCACAGATACGCAGTATTTT
TRBV7-8	.	.	TRBJ1-2	CASRLGVQGLGYTF	TGTGCCAGCAGACTAGGGGTACAGGGACTTGGCTACACCTTC
TRBV6-5	few	.	TRBJ1-5	CASSYSSNQPQHF	TGTGCCAGCAGTTACTCGAGTAATCAGCCCCAGCATTTT
TRBV19	.	.	TRBJ2-1	CASSPWGAYNEQFF	TGTGCCAGTAGTCCGTGGGGCGCCTACAATGAGCAGTTCTTC
TRBV6-5	once	.	TRBJ1-1	CASSLKGQTTEAFF	TGTGCCAGCAGTCTGAAAGGACAGACCACTGAAGCTTTCTTT
TRBV6-6	.	TRBD1	TRBJ2-2	CASTTGQRSGELFF	TGTGCCAGCACCACGGGACAGAGGTCCGGGGAGCTGTTTTTT
TRBV3-1/TRBV3-2	.	.	TRBJ1-6	CASSQGGWGQEYSPLHF	TGTGCCAGCAGCCAAGGGGGATGGGGGCAAGAGTATTCACCCCTCCACTTT
TRBV4-2	.	TRBD2	TRBJ2-5	CASSQGTSGLQETQYF	TGTGCCAGCAGCCAGGGGACTAGCGGACTCCAAGAGACCCAGTACTTC
TRBV27	.	.	TRBJ1-4	CASSLFYAEKLFF	TGTGCCAGCAGTTTATTCTACGCTGAAAAACTGTTTTTT
TRBV6-6	.	.	TRBJ2-1	CASSPRGAGYNEQFF	TGTGCCAGCAGTCCACGGGGGGCGGGTTACAATGAGCAGTTCTTC
TRBV6-5	.	.	TRBJ1-2	CASSYSTGKGGYTF	TGTGCCAGCAGTTACTCGACAGGAAAAGGCGGCTACACCTTC
TRBV5-6	.	.	TRBJ2-2	CASSLNGRNTGELFF	TGTGCCAGCAGCTTGAATGGGAGGAACACCGGGGAGCTGTTTTTT
TRBV7-2	.	.	TRBJ1-2	CASNPMGGSNYGYTF	TGTGCCAGCAACCCAATGGGGGGATCCAACTATGGCTACACCTTC
TRBV30	.	TRBD1	TRBJ1-1	CAWVTGANTEAFF	TGTGCCTGGGTGACAGGGGCAAACACTGAAGCTTTCTTT
TRBV4-2	.	TRBD1	TRBJ2-2	CASSETGGSTGELFF	TGTGCCAGCAGCGAAACAGGGGGCTCCACCGGGGAGCTGTTTTTT
TRBV4-3	.	.	TRBJ1-2	CASSQDLVGAVDYGYTF	TGCGCCAGCAGCCAAGATCTGGTGGGCGCGGTAGACTATGGCTACACCTTC
TRBV7-2	few	TRBD2	TRBJ2-5	CASSLTGGQETQYF	TGTGCCAGCAGCTTAACGGGGGGCCAAGAGACCCAGTACTTC
TRBV24-1	.	TRBD1	TRBJ2-3	CATSGQEGDRSTDTQYF	TGTGCCACCAGTGGTCAGGAGGGGGACAGGAGCACAGATACGCAGTATTTT
TRBV3-1/TRBV3-2	.	TRBD2	TRBJ2-3	CASSYRTGGSSTDTQYF	TGTGCCAGCAGTTATCGAACGGGGGGATCCAGCACAGATACGCAGTATTTT
TRBV5-8	.	.	TRBJ2-1	CASSLSGVSYNEQFF	TGTGCCAGCAGCTTGAGTGGGGTCTCCTACAATGAGCAGTTCTTC
TRBV7-2	.	TRBD1	TRBJ2-7	CASSPTGGEDEQYF	TGTGCCAGCAGCCCGACAGGGGGCGAGGACGAGCAGTACTTC
TRBV27	.	.	TRBJ1-1	CASSFNRALNTEAFF	TGTGCCAGCAGTTTCAACAGGGCTTTGAACACTGAAGCTTTCTTT
TRBV4-3	.	.	TRBJ2-3	CASSQAAGWGDTQYF	TGCGCCAGCAGCCAAGCGGCAGGGTGGGGAGATACGCAGTATTTT
TRBV2	.	.	TRBJ2-1	CASSATGSPYNEQFF	TGTGCCAGCAGCGCCACAGGGAGCCCCTACAATGAGCAGTTCTTC
TRBV19	.	.	TRBJ2-3	CASSIDSSEGDTQYF	TGTGCCAGTAGTATTGACAGCTCCGAGGGAGATACGCAGTATTTT
TRBV6-5	.	.	TRBJ2-5	CASRDSAQETQYF	TGTGCCAGCAGGGACAGCGCCCAAGAGACCCAGTACTTC
TRBV29-1	.	TRBD1	TRBJ1-2	CSVEDPENRGKSFGYTF	TGCAGCGTTGAAGATCCGGAGAACAGGGGGAAATCATTTGGCTACACCTTC
TRBV6-2/TRBV6-3	few	.	TRBJ1-1	CASSYMAGTTEAFF	TGTGCCAGCAGTTACATGGCAGGGACCACTGAAGCTTTCTTT
TRBV5-4	.	.	TRBJ2-3	CASSLAGGGGTDTQYF	TGTGCCAGCAGCTTGGCCGGAGGGGGAGGGACAGATACGCAGTATTTT
TRBV18	.	TRBD2	TRBJ2-3	CASSPSGGSADTQYF	TGTGCCAGCTCACCCTCGGGGGGGTCCGCAGATACGCAGTATTTT
TRBV19	.	.	TRBJ1-1	CASSIRRAGASTEAFF	TGTGCCAGTAGTATTAGGCGGGCAGGGGCCTCCACTGAAGCTTTCTTT
TRBV10-3	.	TRBD2	TRBJ2-7	CAISESRVAGGPGLSYEQYF	TGTGCCATCAGTGAGTCAAGGGTAGCGGGGGGACCCGGCCTCTCCTACGAGCAGTACTTC
TRBV19	.	.	TRBJ1-2	CASSIDIANYYGYTF	TGTGCCAGTAGTATAGATATTGCCAACTACTATGGCTACACCTTC
TRBV7-2	once	TRBD1	TRBJ1-5	CASSPQGATNQPQHF	TGTGCCAGCAGCCCACAGGGGGCTACGAATCAGCCCCAGCATTTT
TRBV27	.	.	TRBJ1-4	CASKYGTATNEKLFF	TGTGCCAGCAAATATGGGACTGCAACTAATGAAAAACTGTTTTTT